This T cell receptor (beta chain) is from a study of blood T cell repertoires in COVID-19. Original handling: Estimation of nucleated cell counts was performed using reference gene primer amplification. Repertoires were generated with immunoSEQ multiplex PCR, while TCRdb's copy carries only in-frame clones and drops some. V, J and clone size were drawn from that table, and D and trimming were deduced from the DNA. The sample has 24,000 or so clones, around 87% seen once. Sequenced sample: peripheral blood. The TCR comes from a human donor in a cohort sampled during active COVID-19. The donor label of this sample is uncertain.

CDR3 loop: CASSLGQSSGNTIYF. CDR3 DNA sequence: TGTGCCAGCAGCCTGGGACAGAGCTCTGGAAACACCATATATTTT. The chain links TRBV5-4 to TRBJ1-3; TRBD1 matches at 7 bases. The junction had 4 bases not matched to a gene; V was cut back by 4 bases and J by 0 bases. The length of the CDR3 is 15 residues. Germline values: CDR1 SGHNT, CDR2 YYREEE (reference sequence).